This TCR beta chain was obtained from a study of response to subunit inactivated influenza vaccine. Study-level points and caveats: New T cells are recruited in small numbers by each seasonal influenza vaccination, according to the authors' suggestion.

TCRdb re-called the RT-PCR reads through MiXCR, storing one row per CDR3 protein. The sample holds 170,000 or so distinct CDR3 sequences, over 8.5% seen once. The V gene end was trimmed by 2 bases and the J gene end by 4 bases; junction bases not matched to a gene: 7. The CDR3 consists of 15 residues. The germline CDR1 and CDR2 sequences are MNHEY and SVGAGI. This clonotype has a count of ten or more. Its antigen is not known. The rearrangement joins TRBV6-5 to TRBJ2-7, with 8 bases matching TRBD1. The sequences come from CD8+ T cells sorted from PBMCs, collected 23 to 25 months after vaccination. This receptor was identified in a man aged 50-75 years who received an inactivated influenza vaccine. The CDR3 protein is CASSYDWTGSYEQYF. The CDR3 DNA reads TGTGCCAGCAGTTACGACTGGACAGGGAGTTACGAGCAGTACTTC.